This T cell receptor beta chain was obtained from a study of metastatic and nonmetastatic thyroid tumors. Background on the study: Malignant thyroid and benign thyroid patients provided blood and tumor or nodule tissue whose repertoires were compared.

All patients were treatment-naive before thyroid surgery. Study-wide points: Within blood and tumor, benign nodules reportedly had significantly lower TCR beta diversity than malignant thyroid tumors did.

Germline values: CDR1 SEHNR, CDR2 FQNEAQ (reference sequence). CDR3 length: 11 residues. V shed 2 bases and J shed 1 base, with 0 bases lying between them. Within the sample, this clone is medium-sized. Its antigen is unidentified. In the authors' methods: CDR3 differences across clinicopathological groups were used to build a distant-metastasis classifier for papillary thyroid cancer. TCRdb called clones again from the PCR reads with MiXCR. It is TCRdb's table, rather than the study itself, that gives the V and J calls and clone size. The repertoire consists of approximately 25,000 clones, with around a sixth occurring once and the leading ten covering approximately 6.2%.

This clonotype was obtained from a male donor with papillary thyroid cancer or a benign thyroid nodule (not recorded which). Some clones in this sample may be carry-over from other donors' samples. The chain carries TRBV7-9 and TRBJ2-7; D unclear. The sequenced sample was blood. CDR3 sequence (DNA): TGTGCCAGCAGCTTATCCTACGAGCAGTACTTC. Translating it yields CASSLSYEQYF.